A selection of T cell receptor beta chains follows, all from one sample in a study of beta chain features in type 1 diabetes. Using immunoSEQ multiplex PCR, the repertoire was profiled, and TCRdb retains in-frame clones only, with some absent. The sample yields under 550,000 clones, about 10% seen once. Sequenced: naive CD4+ T cells from blood. Receptors originate from a woman between 18 and 30 years old in good health. The conserved cysteine and the conserved F or W are not part of the CDR3 here. A D gene is named only where the DNA matches it firmly. A row's size may be missing; if present it is once, few, many or a size class.

D,V,size,J,CDR3
.,TRBV10-3,.,TRBJ2-3,AISERSTDTQY
.,TRBV7-2,few,TRBJ1-3,ASSDHRVNTIY
TRBD2,TRBV9,.,TRBJ2-5,ASSAELAGEETQY
.,TRBV11-3,few,TRBJ2-4,ASSLGQSIQY
.,TRBV5-1,.,TRBJ2-5,ASSFPDRTQY
.,TRBV6-6,.,TRBJ2-7,ASSHASDEQY
.,TRBV4-3,few,TRBJ2-1,ASSQDSGTKQF
TRBD1,TRBV30,.,TRBJ1-1,AWSGGQGTEAF
.,TRBV25-1,.,TRBJ2-3,ASSPTTKLRTDTQY
.,TRBV2,.,TRBJ1-1,ASSLEVKRAF
TRBD2,TRBV27,few,TRBJ2-5,ASSLQGGGRQETQY
TRBD1,TRBV9,.,TRBJ1-4,ASSVSGQGHEKLF
.,TRBV19,few,TRBJ2-1,ASSRQEYNEQF
.,TRBV15,.,TRBJ2-7,ATSSPLGAGRTYEQY
.,TRBV2,.,TRBJ1-5,ASSDRDNQPQH
TRBD1,TRBV29-1,few,TRBJ1-2,SVEGTGTNGYT
.,TRBV29-1,few,TRBJ2-5,SVAEGKETQY
.,TRBV25-1,few,TRBJ1-4,AGQGVGEKLF
.,TRBV21-1,few,TRBJ1-1,ASSNASPTGGTEAF
.,TRBV5-4,few,TRBJ2-1,ASSRSKSSYNEQF
.,TRBV11-3,few,TRBJ2-3,ASSLGMVALGTDTQY
.,TRBV7-3,.,TRBJ2-3,ASSLTVLGSTDTQY
.,TRBV20-1,few,TRBJ2-7,SVALTYEQY
TRBD2,TRBV4-3,.,TRBJ2-3,ASSQGREGTDTQY
TRBD2,TRBV7-6,.,TRBJ2-7,ASSLGALAGAYEQY
TRBD2,TRBV7-9,few,.,ASSTSGGTYEQY
.,TRBV5-1,.,TRBJ1-1,ASTLTGTSEAF
.,TRBV6-5,few,TRBJ2-7,ASGRSGRAYEQY
TRBD2,TRBV5-4,few,TRBJ2-3,ASSMGPSGVSTDTQY
.,TRBV18,few,TRBJ1-4,ASSPLPGNLGNEKLF
TRBD1,TRBV19,.,TRBJ2-1,ASSTGQARGEQF
.,TRBV28,.,TRBJ2-1,ASREGANYNEQF
TRBD1,TRBV7-9,.,TRBJ1-5,ASSLGGGVGQPQH
TRBD2,TRBV4-1,few,TRBJ2-5,ASSPKGLAPETQY
.,TRBV27,.,TRBJ1-2,ASSFSNNYGYT
.,TRBV7-8,few,TRBJ1-4,ASSLQGREKLF
.,TRBV4-1,.,TRBJ2-4,ASSLLVTAKNIQY
.,TRBV5-4,few,TRBJ2-5,ASSSGGLETQY
.,TRBV4-3,.,TRBJ1-2,ASSQDLFGYGYT
.,TRBV5-6,.,TRBJ2-2,ASSRTANTGELF
.,TRBV15,.,TRBJ1-2,ATSRDPGVNYGYT
.,TRBV2,.,TRBJ2-4,ASSEMSLEDIQY
.,TRBV7-2,.,TRBJ2-1,ASRGGTDFYNEQF
.,TRBV6-6,.,TRBJ2-1,ASSYEGSSYNEQF